This TCR beta chain was identified during a study of shared clonotypes between healthy human individuals. On the study more broadly: CD4 naive and CD4 memory each took three plates per donor, while CD8 naive took two and CD8 memory one. Study-wide findings and caveats: Between a handful of donors, naive CD4 clonotypes were shared at a level of about 5.3%. Represented diversity (both genetic and exposure-history) was limited by the small number of donors.

This clone appeared once. Its antigen is as yet unknown. Using immunoSEQ multiplex PCR, the repertoire was profiled, and TCRdb retains in-frame clones only, with some absent. The repertoire holds some 580,000 clones, with about 98% as singletons. Terminally differentiated effector memory CD45RA+ cells were excluded from the naive CD8 cells, which were CD45RO-negative and positively selected for CCR7. Germline assignment: CDR1 SGHRS and CDR2 YFSETQ. V lost 4 bases to trimming and J lost 5 bases; unmatched junction nucleotides: 11. CDR3 length: 16 amino acids. The origin of this receptor is a man aged 25 to 40 in good health. J is TRBJ2-1 and V is TRBV5-1; 8 bases map to TRBD2. What was sequenced was naive CD8+ T cells sorted from blood. The CDR3 reads CASSPAGLAGHNEQFF. CDR3 nucleotide sequence: TGCGCCAGCAGCCCCGCGGGGCTAGCGGGCCACAATGAGCAGTTCTTC.